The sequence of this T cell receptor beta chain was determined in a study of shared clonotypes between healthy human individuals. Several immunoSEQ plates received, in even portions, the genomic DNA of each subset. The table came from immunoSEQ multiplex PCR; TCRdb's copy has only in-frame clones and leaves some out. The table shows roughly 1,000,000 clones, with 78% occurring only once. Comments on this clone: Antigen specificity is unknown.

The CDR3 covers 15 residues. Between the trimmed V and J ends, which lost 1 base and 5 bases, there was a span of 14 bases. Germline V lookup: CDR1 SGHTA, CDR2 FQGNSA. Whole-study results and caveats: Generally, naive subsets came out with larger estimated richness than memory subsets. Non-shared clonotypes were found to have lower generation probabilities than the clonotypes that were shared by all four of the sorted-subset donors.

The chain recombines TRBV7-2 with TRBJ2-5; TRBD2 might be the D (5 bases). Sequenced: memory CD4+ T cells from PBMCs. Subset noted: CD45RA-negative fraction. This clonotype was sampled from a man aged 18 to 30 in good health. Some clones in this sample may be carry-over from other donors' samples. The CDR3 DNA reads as TGTGCCAGCAGCTTAGGTGGGAGCCGCCGGGAGACCCAGTACTTC. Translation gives CASSLGGSRRETQYF.